This T cell receptor beta chain was documented in a study of T cell repertoires in cytomegalovirus infection. The wider study: Signatures in public TCR beta sequences pointed to both CMV infection and matching HLA type. Study-level findings and limits: Summed frequency of shared TCR beta families picked out CMV carriers who also had the relevant HLA. The ex vivo response showed dominance by HLA-C-restricted CMV-specific TCR beta clonotypes.

This clonotype showed up many times. Its antigen remains unknown. TCRdb fed the reads into MiXCR, producing one record per CDR3 protein. The sample includes some 200,000 distinct CDR3 sequences, roughly 9.8% of them seen just once. V shed 2 bases and J shed 9 bases, with 14 bases lying between them. The germline gives CDR1 SNHLY, CDR2 FYNNEI. The CDR3 has 14 residues. The TCR sequence derives from a human donor in good health (CMV status not recorded). Some clones in this sample may be carry-over from other donors' samples. Sequences were obtained from PBMCs. V and J are TRBV2 and TRBJ1-5; D might be TRBD1 (5 bases). This CDR3 is CASSEWGSIPPQHF. CDR3 DNA: TGTGCCAGCAGTGAATGGGGGTCCATCCCGCCCCAGCATTTT. Together with reference TRBV2 and TRBJ1-5, the CDR3 gives the full variable domain: EPEVTQTPSHQVTQMGQEVILRCVPISNHLYFYWYRQILGQKVEFLVSFYNNEISEKSEIFDDQFSVERPDGSNFTLKIRSTKLEDSAMYFCASSEWGSIPPQHFGDGTRLSIL.